This T cell receptor beta chain emerged from a study of Ad26.COV2.S vaccination and SARS-CoV-2 variants. As for the study in general: Intramuscular Ad26.COV2.S doses were given once or twice, 56 days apart.

Study-level results: Placebo recipients had lower spike-specific TCR breadth than vaccine recipients. Marked by substantial breadth, spike-specific CD8+ and CD4+ T cell responses were reportedly seen after vaccination.

Germline CDR1 reads SQVTM; CDR2 reads ANQGSEA. The CDR3 is made up of 10 amino acids. Trimming stripped 5 bases from V and 6 bases from J, with 7 bases between. This clone occurred a few times. Its antigen is currently unknown. The treatment here: approximately 18 received Ad26.COV2.S at low or high dose, single or two shots; several received placebo; per-sample allocation not given. Samples came from day 63 after the first vaccine or placebo injection. Here immunoSEQ multiplex PCR was the method, and the copy in TCRdb shows in-frame clones only, minus some. The table has 300,000 to 500,000 clones, 75% to 90% seen once.

This receptor was obtained from a person between 18 and 65 years old who received the Ad26.COV2.S COVID-19 vaccine or a placebo. This sequence joins TRBV29-1 and TRBJ1-2; D uncertain. Sequencing was performed on peripheral blood, taken in a trial of Ad26.COV2.S vaccine versus placebo. The CDR3 loop reads CSVLGDGYTF. The CDR3 DNA reads TGCAGCGTTTTGGGAGATGGCTACACCTTC.